This is a list of T cell receptor beta chains from one sample in a study of OX40 agonist ivuxolimab in advanced cancers. TCRdb's table, derived via immunoSEQ multiplex PCR, lists solely in-frame clones and lacks some. The table lists around 50,000 clones, about 89% of them singletons, with around an eighth in the top ten. The sequencing used CD4+ or CD8+ T cells sorted from blood, collected in a trial of the OX40 agonist ivuxolimab. These TCRs come from an adult with an advanced solid tumor such as melanoma, head and neck, liver or kidney cancer. The conserved cysteine and the conserved F or W are not part of the CDR3 here. The D gene is left open where the match is weak.

TRBD2	13	TRBV19	ASSIGLADYNEQF
TRBD2	14	TRBV29-1	SVEVPSGLAKNIQY
.	14	TRBV5-1	ASSLGGVLAKNIQY
.	15	TRBV5-1	ASSLGAGQRVTDTQY
.	10	TRBV28	ASSFSMSEQY
.	13	TRBV21-1	ASGKDRATNEKLF
.	11	TRBV9	ASSVDLEGTQY
.	13	TRBV9	ASSVVGLPGHEQY
.	12	TRBV6-6	ASSAGGAYNEQF
.	12	TRBV5-1	ASSPEAGQETQY
.	13	TRBV5-1	ASSSQGLTGNTIY
TRBD1	12	TRBV10-3	AIRADRDGDEQY
.	13	TRBV14	ASSTGLTSTDTQY
.	13	TRBV6-6	ASSSAGIGSETQY
.	13	TRBV5-1	ASSLADSTTDTQY